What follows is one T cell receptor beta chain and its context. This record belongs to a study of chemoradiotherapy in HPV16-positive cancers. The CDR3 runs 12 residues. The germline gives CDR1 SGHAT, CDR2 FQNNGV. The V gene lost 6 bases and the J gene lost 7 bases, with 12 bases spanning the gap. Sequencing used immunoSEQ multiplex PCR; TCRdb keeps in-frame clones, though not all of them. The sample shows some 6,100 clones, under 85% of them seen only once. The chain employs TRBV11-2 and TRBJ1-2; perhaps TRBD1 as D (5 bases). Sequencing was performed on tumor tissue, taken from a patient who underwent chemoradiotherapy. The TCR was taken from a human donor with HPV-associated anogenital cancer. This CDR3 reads CASSRGGSGYTF. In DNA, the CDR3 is TGTGCCAGCAGTCGCGGGGGTTCTGGCTACACCTTC. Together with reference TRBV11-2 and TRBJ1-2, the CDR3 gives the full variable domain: EAGVAQSPRYKIIEKRQSVAFWCNPISGHATLYWYQQILGQGPKLLIQFQNNGVVDDSQLPKDRFSAERLKGVDSTLKIQPAKLEDSAVYLCASSRGGSGYTFGSGTRLTVV.